This T cell receptor beta chain was observed in a study of a mutant IDH1 vaccine in newly diagnosed glioma. Background on the study: Patients previously underwent radiotherapy, temozolomide, or both, and most underwent both.

This clone was recorded only once. Regarding time point: baseline, week 1 (first vaccination visit). Treatment specified: pre-vaccination baseline after standard-of-care therapy. Unmatched junction bases numbered 2, after V lost 6 bases and J lost 0 bases. Germline V gene sequence: CDR1 MGHDK, CDR2 SYGVNS. This CDR3 has 15 residues. Profiled with immunoSEQ multiplex PCR; TCRdb holds only in-frame clones, not every one. The sample yields about 66,000 clones, approximately 86% seen once. The chain carries TRBV25-1 and TRBJ1-6; 7 bases match TRBD1. The sequence was obtained from a man aged 30 to 45 with glioma. The input for sequencing was PBMCs, taken from a glioma patient treated with radiotherapy, temozolomide or both. In nucleotides, the CDR3 is TGTGCCAGCAGCTGGGACAGCTCCTATAATTCACCCCTCCACTTT. It is translated as CASSWDSSYNSPLHF.